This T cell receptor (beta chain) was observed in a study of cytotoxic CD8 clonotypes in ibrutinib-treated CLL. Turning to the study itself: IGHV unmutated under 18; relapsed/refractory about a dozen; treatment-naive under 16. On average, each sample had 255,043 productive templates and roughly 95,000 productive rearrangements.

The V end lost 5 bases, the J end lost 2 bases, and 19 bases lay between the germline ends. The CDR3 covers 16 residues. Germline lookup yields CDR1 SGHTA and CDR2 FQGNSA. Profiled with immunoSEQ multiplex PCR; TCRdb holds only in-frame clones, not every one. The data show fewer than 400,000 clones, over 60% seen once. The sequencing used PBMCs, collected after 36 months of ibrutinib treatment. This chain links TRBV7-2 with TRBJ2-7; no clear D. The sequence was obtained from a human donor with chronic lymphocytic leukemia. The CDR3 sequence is CASSHKEPRWAYEQYF. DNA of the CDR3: TGTGCCAGCAGCCATAAGGAACCAAGGTGGGCCTACGAGCAGTACTTC.